This entry concerns a single T cell receptor (beta chain). What this receptor recognizes is not known. No base-level quality is on record; no much larger clone is a single base apart. TCRdb lists the instrument as Illumina NovaSeq 6000. TCRalpha and TCRbeta cDNA libraries were built by 5'RACE with constant-segment primers, adding sample barcodes and unique molecular identifiers. RNA was extracted from every sample with Trizol reagent. Libraries were amplified in two PCR steps, with a second sample barcode and Illumina TruSeq adapters added in the second step. The libraries were sequenced on an Illumina NovaSeq using 2 x 150 bp paired-end reads. As for how the authors treated the data: The reads were demultiplexed and collapsed into UMI-guided consensus sequences using migec v1.2.7. Using mixcr v2.1.11, UMI consensuses were aligned to TRA and TRB V and J templates and then assembled into clonotypes. A clonotype was counted as expanded or contracted only when both edgeR and NoisET called the clonotype significant, with the noise models trained on biological replicates. For edgeR calls, the cutoffs were a false discovery rate-adjusted p below 0.01 and a log2 fold-change threshold of 1. As an exploratory analysis of dynamics, max-normalized trajectories of the 1000 most abundant clonotypes were examined with PCA combined with hierarchical clustering. Separately sequenced CD4+ and CD8+ repertoires were used to assign the CD4 or CD8 phenotype of responding clones. In-frame beta chains were kept once TCRdb had trimmed the public reads at Q25 with fastp and called clones with MiXCR. When rows share a CDR3 protein, they turn into one entry using the most common DNA and genes. The V and J calls here are based on TCRdb, not the publication. The sample table shows roughly 200,000 distinct CDR3 sequences, and over 9.5% are seen once. The biggest ten clones account for roughly 4% of the sample.

This sample was taken from a study of T-cell memory formation after mild COVID-19 (dated by TCRdb to the early 2020s). Notes on the research overall: TCR sequence clusters from the two donors were largely donor specific. The cohort comprised two young, previously healthy adult volunteers, one female and one male. In two donors, T-cell clones that expanded and contracted after mild COVID-19 were followed by sequencing TCRalpha and TCRbeta repertoires longitudinally. The investigation overall reported the following: Clones that contracted from day 15 to 85 showed balanced CD4/CD8 phenotypes, whereas a second wave of clones that expanded from day 15 to 37 leaned towards CD4+. The detection of some responding clones in pre-infection memory suggests that pre-existing cross-reactive memory T cells joined the SARS-CoV-2 response. Contracting CD4+ clones were found mainly in CM and EM memory subsets, while CD8+ clones were enriched in EMRA. The study included only a couple of mild cases, and larger cohorts that include severe cases with pre-infection samples were judged to be necessary. Whether the second-wave clones peaking on day 37 were SARS-CoV-2 specific was not confirmed.

PBMCs were isolated by Ficoll-Paque density gradient centrifugation. Counted from cysteine to phenylalanine, this CDR3 has 17 amino acids. Kept here is only the CDR3 DNA, which spans 51 bases and is read in frame from base 1. CDR1 and CDR2, per the germline V gene, are SGHTA and FQGTGA. After removal of 5 bases from V and 6 bases from J, the junction retains 16 bases not matched to a gene. This sequence originates from a man between 18 and 35 years old who had mild COVID-19 (a few samples of this study predate the infection). The sample titles of this study are shuffled in the database, so cell type and time point are left out; the donor was told from shared clones. The rearrangement combines TRBV7-3 with TRBJ2-3, with TRBD2 matching 8 junction bases. Sequencing was carried out using PBMCs or a T cell subset sorted from them (not recorded which). The DNA sequence is given as TGTGCCAGCAGCCATTCGGTATCCGGGGGGGCGCCGGATACGCAGTATTTT. It translates to CASSHSVSGGAPDTQYF. With all but the CDR3 taken from the reference TRBV7-3 and TRBJ2-3 genes, the full variable domain is: GAGVSQTPSNKVTEKGKYVELRCDPISGHTALYWYRQSLGQGPEFLIYFQGTGAADDSGLPNDRFFAVRPEGSVSTLKIQRTERGDSAVYLCASSHSVSGGAPDTQYFGPGTRLTVL.